This T cell receptor beta chain was captured by sequencing in a study of patients and donors after allogeneic stem cell transplantation (dated by TCRdb to 2020 to 2021). Preparation of the library involved RT-PCR. The sequencer was a NextSeq 550. The public reads were reanalyzed by TCRdb: fastp trimming at Q25, MiXCR alignment, in-frame beta chains only. Rows with a matching CDR3 protein are joined into one entry that keeps the most common DNA and genes. A total of about 200,000 distinct CDR3 sequences appear in this sample, around 41% of them only once. The ten largest make up 11% of the sample. This clonotype was seen a handful of times. What antigen it recognizes has not been identified. Per-nucleotide qualities are absent, and no much larger clonotype sits a single base away. Reading from cysteine to phenylalanine, the CDR3 counts 12 amino acids. The retained sequence is limited to the CDR3, 36 bases, with the frame set at the first base. Trimming costs V 4 bases and J 4 bases, and their ends lie 5 bases apart. The CDR1 and CDR2 encoded by the germline V gene are KGHDR and SFDVKD.

The sequenced sample was blood, either unsorted or a sorted T cell fraction (not recorded which). This clonotype was sampled from a human donor who was either an allogeneic HSCT recipient or a stem cell or donor lymphocyte infusion donor (not recorded which). It is not recorded whose cells these are; they may come from a transplant donor. The sequence is built from TRBV24-1 and TRBJ2-3; the D gene cannot be named for sure. Here is the DNA: TGTGCCACCAGTGAAGGGTCAGATACGCAGTATTTT. It translates as CATSEGSDTQYF.